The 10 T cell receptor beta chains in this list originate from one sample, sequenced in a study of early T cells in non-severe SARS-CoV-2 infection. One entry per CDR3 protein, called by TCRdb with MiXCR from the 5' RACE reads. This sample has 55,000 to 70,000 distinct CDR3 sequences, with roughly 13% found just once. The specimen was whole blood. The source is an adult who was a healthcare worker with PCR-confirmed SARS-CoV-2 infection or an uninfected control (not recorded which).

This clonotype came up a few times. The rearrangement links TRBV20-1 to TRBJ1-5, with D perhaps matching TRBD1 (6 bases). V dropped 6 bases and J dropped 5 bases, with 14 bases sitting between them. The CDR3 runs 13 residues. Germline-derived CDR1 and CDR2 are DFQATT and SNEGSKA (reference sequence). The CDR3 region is CSASGGAYQPQHF. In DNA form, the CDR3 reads TGCAGTGCGTCGGGGGGCGCATATCAGCCCCAGCATTTT.

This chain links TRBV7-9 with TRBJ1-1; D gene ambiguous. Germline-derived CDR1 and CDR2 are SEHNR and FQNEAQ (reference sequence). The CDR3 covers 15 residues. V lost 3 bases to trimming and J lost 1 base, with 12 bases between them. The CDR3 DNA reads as TGTGCCAGCAGCTTGCTTGGACCGCAGAACACTGAAGCTTTCTTT. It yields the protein CASSLLGPQNTEAFF.

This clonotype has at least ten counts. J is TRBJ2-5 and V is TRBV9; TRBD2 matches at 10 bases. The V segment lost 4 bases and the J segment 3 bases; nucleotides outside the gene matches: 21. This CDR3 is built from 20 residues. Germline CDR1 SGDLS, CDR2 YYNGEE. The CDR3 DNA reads TGTGCCAGCAGCTTAGATGTTGTGGCTAGCGGGGGCCGGATAGAAGAGACCCAGTACTTC. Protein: CASSLDVVASGGRIEETQYF.

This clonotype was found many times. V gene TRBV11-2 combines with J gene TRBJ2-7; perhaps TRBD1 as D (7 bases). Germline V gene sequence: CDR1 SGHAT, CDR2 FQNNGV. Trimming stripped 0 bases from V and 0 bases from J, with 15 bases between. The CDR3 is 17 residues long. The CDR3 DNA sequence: TGTGCCAGCAGCTTAGAGGGGGGACAGCCGTACTCCTACGAGCAGTACTTC. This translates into CASSLEGGQPYSYEQYF.

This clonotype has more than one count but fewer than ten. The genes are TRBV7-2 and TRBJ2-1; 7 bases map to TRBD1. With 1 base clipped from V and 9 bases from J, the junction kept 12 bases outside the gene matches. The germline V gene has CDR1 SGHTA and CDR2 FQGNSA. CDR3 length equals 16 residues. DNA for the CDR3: TGTGCCAGCAGCTTAGGATTGAGGGGGCCACACGGTGAGCAGTTCTTC. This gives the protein CASSLGLRGPHGEQFF.

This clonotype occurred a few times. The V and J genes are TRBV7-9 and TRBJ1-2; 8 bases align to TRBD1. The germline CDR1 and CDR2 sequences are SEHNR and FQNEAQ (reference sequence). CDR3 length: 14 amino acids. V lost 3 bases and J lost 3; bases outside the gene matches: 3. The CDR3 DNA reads TGTGCCAGCAGCTTGGGGACAGGACACTATGGCTACACCTTC. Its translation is CASSLGTGHYGYTF.

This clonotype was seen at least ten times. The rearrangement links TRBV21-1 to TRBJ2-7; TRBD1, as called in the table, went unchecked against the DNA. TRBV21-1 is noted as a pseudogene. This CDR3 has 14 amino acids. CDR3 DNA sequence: TGTGCCAGCAGCCCCCTCGACAGGGAAGACGAGCAGTACTTC. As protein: CASSPLDREDEQYF.

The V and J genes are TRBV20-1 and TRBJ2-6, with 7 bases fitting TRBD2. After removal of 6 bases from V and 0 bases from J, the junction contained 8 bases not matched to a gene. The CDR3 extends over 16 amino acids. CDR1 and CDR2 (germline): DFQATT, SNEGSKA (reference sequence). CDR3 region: CSAAPSGSSGANVLTF. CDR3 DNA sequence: TGCAGTGCGGCTCCTAGCGGAAGCTCTGGGGCCAACGTCCTGACTTTC.

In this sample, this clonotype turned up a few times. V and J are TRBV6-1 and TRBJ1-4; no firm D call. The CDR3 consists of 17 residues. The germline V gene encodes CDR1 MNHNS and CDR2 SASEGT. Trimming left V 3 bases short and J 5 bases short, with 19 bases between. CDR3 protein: CASSDWIIAAENEKLFF. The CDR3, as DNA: TGTGCCAGCAGTGACTGGATTATAGCAGCCGAAAATGAAAAACTGTTTTTT.

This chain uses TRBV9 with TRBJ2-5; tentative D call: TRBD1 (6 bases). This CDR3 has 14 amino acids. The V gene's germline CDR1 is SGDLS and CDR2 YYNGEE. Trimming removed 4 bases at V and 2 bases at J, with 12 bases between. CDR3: CASSPLGTQETQYF. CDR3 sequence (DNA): TGTGCCAGCAGCCCGCTGGGGACACAAGAGACCCAGTACTTC.